The 2 T cell receptor beta chains presented below share a single source sample, sequenced in a study of blood T cells in healthy people across ages. Together with a sample-barcoded 5' primer, a J-beta primer mix was included in a second PCR lasting about 7 to 11 cycles. One entry per CDR3 protein results from TCRdb running MiXCR on the 5' RACE reads. The table lists 380,000 or so distinct CDR3 sequences, 45% to 60% of them singletons. Sequencing was done on a sample of blood. Every receptor here comes from a man aged 55 to 70 in good health.

The V gene is TRBV7-2, the J gene TRBJ2-1; 13 nucleotides line up with TRBD2. This CDR3 comprises 18 residues. With V trimmed by 5 bases and J by 4 bases, 11 bases remained unmatched. The germline gives CDR1 SGHTA, CDR2 FQGNSA. CDR3: CASSRKTSGGPPYNEQFF. In DNA form, the CDR3 reads TGTGCCAGCAGCCGCAAGACTAGCGGGGGGCCCCCGTACAATGAGCAGTTCTTC. Variable domain in full (rest from reference TRBV7-2 and TRBJ2-1): GAGVSQSPSNKVTEKGKDVELRCDPISGHTALYWYRQSLGQGLEFLIYFQGNSAPDKSGLPSDRFSAERTGGSVSTLTIQRTQQEDSAVYLCASSRKTSGGPPYNEQFFGPGTRLTVL.

The chain recombines TRBV27 with TRBJ2-1, with 12 bases matching TRBD2. CDR1 and CDR2 (germline): MNHEY, SMNVEV (reference sequence). V was pared by 6 bases and J by 7 bases, with 10 bases of the junction left unmatched. The CDR3 consists of 16 residues. DNA of the CDR3: TGTGCCAGCAGGCCCCGCGGACTAGCGGGGAAAAATGAGCAGTTCTTC. Encoded protein: CASRPRGLAGKNEQFF.